Following are 12 T cell receptor beta chains from one sample sequenced in a study of T cell changes during pregnancy in multiple sclerosis. Repertoires were generated with immunoSEQ multiplex PCR, while TCRdb's copy carries only in-frame clones and drops some. The sample records 66,000 or so clones, over 80% being singletons. This specimen was peripheral blood, taken in the first trimester of pregnancy. The receptors were sampled from a female donor in good health, enrolled as a control in a pregnancy study.

The V call is TRBV11-1, the J call TRBJ1-1, with D hard to call. Germline loops: CDR1 SGHAT, CDR2 FQDESV (reference sequence). CDR3 length: 13 residues. Between the trimmed V and J ends, which lost 2 bases and 10 bases, there was a span of 14 bases. The DNA for the CDR3 is TGTGCCAGCAGCTTACAGGTGTTGGCGGGAGCTTTCTTT. It yields the protein CASSLQVLAGAFF.

Comment on this clone: One end of the junction varies from germline; a read error may be responsible. The V gene is TRBV5-4, the J gene TRBJ1-5, with unresolved D. This CDR3 has 15 amino acids. CDR1 is SGHNT, CDR2 YYREEE, per germline (reference sequence). Here the CDR3 DNA reads TGTACCAGCAGCTTGGAGTCGGGGTTCTCCTCACCCCAGCATTTT. As protein: CTSSLESGFSSPQHF.

The rearrangement uses TRBV5-6 and TRBJ2-7; 8 nucleotides align to TRBD1. Germline V gene data show CDR1 as SGHDT and CDR2 as YYEEEE. V lost 4 bases, J lost 3 bases, and 6 bases stayed unmatched. The CDR3 covers 14 residues. The CDR3 DNA reads TGTGCCAGCAGCGGGACAGGCGATTACTACGAGCAGTACTTC. Translated, it gives CASSGTGDYYEQYF.

The chain employs TRBV30 and TRBJ1-4, with D perhaps matching TRBD1 (5 bases). The CDR3 contains 16 residues. The V end was cut by 3 bases, the J end by 7 bases, with 21 bases between. Germline CDR1 GTSNPN, CDR2 SVGIG (reference sequence). As DNA, the CDR3 is TGTGCCTGGAGCGAAAGGGGCGGGACGGAGCTTGAAAAACTGTTTTTT. This codes for CAWSERGGTELEKLFF.

The V call is TRBV9, the J call TRBJ1-1; 8 bases align to TRBD1. The CDR3 runs to 15 residues. Trimming at V came to 1 base and at J to 1 base, leaving 3 bases not matched to a gene. Germline assignment: CDR1 SGDLS and CDR2 YYNGEE. The CDR3 loop is CASSVTGQENTEAFF. In nucleotides, the CDR3 is TGTGCCAGCAGCGTAACGGGACAGGAGAACACTGAAGCTTTCTTT. Complete variable domain (other parts from reference TRBV9 and TRBJ1-1): DSGVTQTPKHLITATGQRVTLRCSPRSGDLSVYWYQQSLDQGLQFLIQYYNGEERAKGNILERFSAQQFPDLHSELNLSSLELGDSALYFCASSVTGQENTEAFFGQGTRLTVV.

This chain joins TRBV4-2 and TRBJ1-4; D gene uncertain. CDR3 size: 10 residues. The germline V gene encodes CDR1 LGHNA and CDR2 YNFKEQ. Trimming removed 10 bases from V and 6 bases from J, with 6 bases in between. The CDR3 is CATSDEKLFF. The CDR3 nucleotides are TGTGCCACCTCAGATGAAAAACTGTTTTTT.

The rearrangement uses TRBV5-8 and TRBJ1-5; D unresolved. Trimming cost V 2 bases and J 3 bases, with 9 bases left between them. Germline loops: CDR1 SGHTS, CDR2 YDEGEE. This CDR3 has 14 amino acids. The CDR3 sequence: CASSFYSSNQPQHF. The CDR3 coding sequence is TGTGCCAGCAGCTTTTACAGCTCCAATCAGCCCCAGCATTTT.

The gene calls are TRBV5-6 and TRBJ1-5, with a tentative D call TRBD1 (5 bases). From germline, CDR1 is SGHDT and CDR2 YYEEEE. This CDR3 is 14 amino acids long. Trimming took 2 bases from V and 5 from J, leaving 11 bases between them. The CDR3, as DNA: TGTGCCAGCAGCTTTGGCGGAGGGGATCAGCCCCAGCATTTT. The encoded protein is CASSFGGGDQPQHF.

V and J are TRBV29-1 and TRBJ1-2; 9 bases are a match to TRBD1. The trim removed 6 bases at V and 0 bases at J, leaving 8 bases unmatched. Germline loops: CDR1 SQVTM, CDR2 ANQGSEA. The CDR3 is made up of 15 amino acids. CDR3 nucleotide sequence: TGCAGCGTCTGGACCGGGACAGGGCCTAACTATGGCTACACCTTC. Amino acids: CSVWTGTGPNYGYTF.

The J gene is TRBJ1-2, the V gene TRBV29-1, with 7 nucleotides matching TRBD1. Trimming took 6 bases from V and 4 from J; bases not matched to a gene: 11. Germline V lookup: CDR1 SQVTM, CDR2 ANQGSEA. This CDR3 is 14 amino acids long. The CDR3 spells CSVDDRAWGYGYTF. CDR3 nucleotides: TGCAGCGTGGACGACAGGGCGTGGGGCTATGGCTACACCTTC. Based on the CDR3 plus reference TRBV29-1 and TRBJ1-2, the full variable domain is SAVISQKPSRDICQRGTSLTIQCQVDSQVTMMFWYRQQPGQSLTLIATANQGSEATYESGFVIDKFPISRPNLTFSTLTVSNMSPEDSSIYLCSVDDRAWGYGYTFGSGTRLTVV.

This clone was detected once. V is TRBV27 and J is TRBJ2-7; D possibly corresponds to TRBD2 (5 bases). Trimming removed 3 bases at V and 2 bases at J, with 8 bases between. This CDR3 contains 13 residues. Germline assignment: CDR1 MNHEY and CDR2 SMNVEV (reference sequence). The CDR3 DNA reads as TGTGCCAGCAGTTTGGGGAGACCCTACGAGCAGTACTTC. It encodes CASSLGRPYEQYF.

This chain joins TRBV6-5 and TRBJ1-4; no clear D gene. Germline lookup yields CDR1 MNHEY and CDR2 SVGAGI. Trimming shortened V by 0 bases and J by 5 bases, and 10 bases separated the two germline ends. CDR3 length: 15 amino acids. The chain's CDR3 is CASSYSARLNEKLFF. The CDR3 bases are TGTGCCAGCAGTTACTCCGCCAGGCTGAATGAAAAACTGTTTTTT.